This T cell receptor (beta chain) was sequenced for a study of T cells after yellow fever vaccination. TCRdb processed the 5' RACE reads anew with MiXCR; each CDR3 protein has one entry. This table has around 500,000 distinct CDR3 sequences, less than 25% appearing once. The germline gives CDR1 SGHTA, CDR2 FQGNSA. V gave up 3 bases and J gave up 4 bases, with 11 bases separating them. The CDR3 sequence is 14 residues long. This clonotype was seen a handful of times. The chain recombines TRBV7-2 with TRBJ2-3; D gene ambiguous. The source was PBMCs, collected approximately 20 days after the first yellow fever vaccination. The origin of this receptor is a man aged 18-30 years who received the YFV17D yellow fever vaccine. The CDR3: CASSFRKGPDTQYF. In nucleotides, the CDR3 is TGTGCCAGCAGCTTCAGGAAGGGCCCAGATACGCAGTATTTT.